The subject of this entry is one T cell receptor (beta chain). What it binds is not known. The data were taken from a study of T cell responses to AZD1222 COVID-19 vaccine. This table comes from immunoSEQ multiplex PCR, and its TCRdb copy is limited to in-frame clones, with some not included. The sample lists 80,000 to 100,000 clones, around 85% occurring once. Study results and caveats: Spike-wide vaccine-associated CD4 TCRs dominated at 160-218 and 743-854. Variant regions that are unmutated are reportedly the target of nearly half of spike-specific TCRs. With two AZD1222 doses given, Spike-specific TCR breadth and depth both rose.

The specimen was peripheral blood, collected 28 days after the second AZD1222 dose. The sequence was collected from an adult who received the AZD1222 COVID-19 vaccine.

DNA for the CDR3: TGTGCCAGCAGCCAAGTTGGGGGGACTAGCGGGAGAACCTCCAATGAGCAGTTCTTC. This encodes CASSQVGGTSGRTSNEQFF. The chain carries TRBV3-1 (or the pseudogene TRBV3-2) and TRBJ2-1; the match to TRBD2 covers 14 bases. CDR3 size: 19 residues. CDR1 and CDR2 from the germline V gene are LGHDT and YNNKEL (reference sequence). J gave up 6 bases and V 1 base, and 11 bases lay outside the gene matches.